These T cell receptor beta chains were read from a single sample in a study of T cells expressing NK-cell markers. Using the 5' RACE reads, TCRdb records one entry per CDR3 protein without DNA. The table counts 200,000 to 300,000 distinct CDR3 sequences; 0.3% to 0.45% lies in the top ten. The sample was blood T cells: a sorted CD56 or NKG2C T cell subset, CD4+ or CD8+ T cells, or bulk PBMC T cells (not recorded which). Source of these receptors: a man aged 18 to 29 in good health. Both conserved end residues are part of each CDR3. Each record gives: J gene, V gene, CDR3 protein.

TRBJ2-7,TRBV27,CASSLSGAYEQYF
TRBJ2-1,TRBV7-9,CASSLRTADSYNEQFF
TRBJ2-1,TRBV12-3/TRBV12-4,CASSSTSGLAGGDEQFF
TRBJ2-1,TRBV5-6,CASSKPRGLAGQTYNEQFF
TRBJ2-1,TRBV20-1,CSAGTGSSYNEQFF
TRBJ2-1,TRBV29-1,CSVEARRNSWFF
TRBJ1-1,TRBV19,CAIETGGSSTEAFF
TRBJ1-2,TRBV5-4,CASSKTDHGYTF
TRBJ2-1,TRBV6-2/TRBV6-3,CASRGTVLYNEQFF
TRBJ2-1,TRBV6-1,CASSHTHLAGGRNEQFF